This TCR beta chain was captured in a study of CD8 T cells in Susac syndrome. The ends lost 7 bases at V and 6 bases at J; junction bases unmatched: 5. This CDR3 has 15 residues. Per the germline V gene, CDR1 is LNHDA and CDR2 is SQIVND (reference sequence). RNA was extracted with the RNeasy kit, and a quantity of 0.5 to 1 ug was reverse transcribed using random hexamers. A multiplex approach, immunoSEQ multiplex PCR, amplified TCR beta CDR3 across 54 Vbeta and 13 Jbeta. TCRdb recomputed calls from the immunoSEQ multiplex PCR reads with MiXCR, one row per CDR3 protein. Seen here are about 90,000 distinct CDR3 sequences, over 85% observed once, and the top ten hold 0.3% to 0.4%.

The gene calls are TRBV19 and TRBJ2-1; TRBD2 aligns across 14 bases. Sequencing used CD8+ T cells from PBMCs. This receptor was obtained from a human donor in good health. In nucleotides, the CDR3 is TGTGCCAGTACGGGGACTAGCGGGGGTATCAATGAGCAGTTCTTC. The encoded protein is CASTGTSGGINEQFF.